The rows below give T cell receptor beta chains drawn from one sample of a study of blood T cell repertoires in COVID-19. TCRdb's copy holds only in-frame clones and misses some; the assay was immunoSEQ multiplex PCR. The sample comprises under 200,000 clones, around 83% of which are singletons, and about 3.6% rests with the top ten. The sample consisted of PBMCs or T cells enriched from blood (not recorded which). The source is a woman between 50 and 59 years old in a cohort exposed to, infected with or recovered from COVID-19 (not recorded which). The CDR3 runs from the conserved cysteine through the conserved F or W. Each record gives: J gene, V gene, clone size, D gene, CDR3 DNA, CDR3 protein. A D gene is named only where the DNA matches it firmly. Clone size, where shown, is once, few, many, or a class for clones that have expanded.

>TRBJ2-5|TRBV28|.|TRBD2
TGTGCCAGCAGTTATGCGGGGGGGCGCCAAGAGACCCAGTACTTC
CASSYAGGRQETQYF
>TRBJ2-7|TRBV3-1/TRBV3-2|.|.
TGTGCCAGCAGCCAATCGAACGGTCCATACGAGCAGTACTTC
CASSQSNGPYEQYF
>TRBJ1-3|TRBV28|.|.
TGTGCCTCTACCATTTTGGGGGCGGCGGGAAACACCATATATTTT
CASTILGAAGNTIYF
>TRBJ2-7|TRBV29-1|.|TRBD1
TGCAGCGTTGGCCGGGACAGGGGCTCCTACGAGCAGTACTTC
CSVGRDRGSYEQYF
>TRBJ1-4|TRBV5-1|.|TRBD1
TGCGCCAGCAGCGCGGGGGACAGGGCTAATGAAAAACTGTTTTTT
CASSAGDRANEKLFF
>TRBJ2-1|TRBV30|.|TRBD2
TGTGCCTGGGGACGGGGCGGGGGTACCTCCTACAATGAGCAGTTCTTC
CAWGRGGGTSYNEQFF
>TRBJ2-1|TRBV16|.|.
TGTGCCAGCAGCCAATCAACAAACTACAATGAGCAGTTCTTC
CASSQSTNYNEQFF
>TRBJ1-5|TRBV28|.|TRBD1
TGTGCCAGCAGTTTAGCGACAGGGGGCCGTCAGCCCCAGCATTTT
CASSLATGGRQPQHF
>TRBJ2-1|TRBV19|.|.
TGTGCCAGTAGTATCCGAATCACTAGGGTCAATGAGCAGTTCTTC
CASSIRITRVNEQFF
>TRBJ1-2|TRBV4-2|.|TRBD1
TGTGCCAGCAGCCTCGCCCAGGGGGCGGAAGGCTACACCTTC
CASSLAQGAEGYTF
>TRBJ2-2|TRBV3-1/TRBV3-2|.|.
TGTGCCAGCAGCGAGGATACGAACACCGGGGAGCTGTTTTTT
CASSEDTNTGELFF
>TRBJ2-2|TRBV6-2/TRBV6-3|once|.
TGTGCCAGCAGTTATCCTACTAGTTCAAACACCGGGGAGCTGTTTTTT
CASSYPTSSNTGELFF
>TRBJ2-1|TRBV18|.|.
TGTGCCAGCTCCCCTACGGGATCCCTGGGGGCGAATGAGCAGTTCTTC
CASSPTGSLGANEQFF
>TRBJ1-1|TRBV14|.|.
TGTGCCAGCAGCCAGATCCATCAGGTTCGGAACACTGAAGCTTTCTTT
CASSQIHQVRNTEAFF
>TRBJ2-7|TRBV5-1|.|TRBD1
TGCGCCAGCAGTCCCGGGACAGGGAGCTACGAGCAGTACTTC
CASSPGTGSYEQYF
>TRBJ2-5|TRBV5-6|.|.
TGTGCCAGCAGACCTGTCGAGTTCGCGGAGACCCAGTACTTC
CASRPVEFAETQYF
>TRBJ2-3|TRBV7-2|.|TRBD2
TGTGCCAGCAGCTTAGATTGGACTAGCGGGGTCACAGATACGCAGTATTTT
CASSLDWTSGVTDTQYF
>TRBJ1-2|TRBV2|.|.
TGTGCCAGCACCGTAAGGGGGAGTCAGGCGTTAGAGAATGGCTACACCTTC
CASTVRGSQALENGYTF
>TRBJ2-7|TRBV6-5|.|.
TGTGCCAGCAGACCGAGGGCGGACTCCTACGAGCAGTACTTC
CASRPRADSYEQYF
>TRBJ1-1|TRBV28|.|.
TGTGCCAGCCCGCCTCGAGACAGGAACACTGAAGCTTTCTTT
CASPPRDRNTEAFF
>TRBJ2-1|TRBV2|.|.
TGTGCCACCCTCCTGGACAGAAACAATGAGCAGTTCTTC
CATLLDRNNEQFF
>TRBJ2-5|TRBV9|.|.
TGTGCCCCCTGGGCAGACCAAGAGACCCAGTACTTC
CAPWADQETQYF
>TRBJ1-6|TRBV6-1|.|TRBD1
TGTGCCAGCAGTGAAGGATCGGGGCGGCAGGGGGCATCTCCCCTCCACTTT
CASSEGSGRQGASPLHF
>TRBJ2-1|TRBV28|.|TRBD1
TGTGCCAGCAGTCCACCGGGACAGCCCTACAATGAGCAGTTCTTC
CASSPPGQPYNEQFF
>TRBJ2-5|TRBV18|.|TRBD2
TGTGCCAGCTCACCCCGGACTAGCCGAGAGACCCAGTACTTC
CASSPRTSRETQYF
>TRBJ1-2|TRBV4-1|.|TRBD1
TGCGCCAGCAGCCTAGGACAGGGTTATTATGGCTACACCTTC
CASSLGQGYYGYTF
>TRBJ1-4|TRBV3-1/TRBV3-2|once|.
TGTGCCAGCAGCCAGGTTGTGGGGCGGATTGAAAAACTGTTTTTT
CASSQVVGRIEKLFF
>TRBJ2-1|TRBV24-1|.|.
TGTGCCACCAGTAATCCAGCCAGGGTAAGCAATGAGCAGTTCTTC
CATSNPARVSNEQFF
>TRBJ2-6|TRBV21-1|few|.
TGTGCCAGCAGCACTTTGGACAGGGAACTACCTGGGGCCAACGTCCTGACTTTC
CASSTLDRELPGANVLTF
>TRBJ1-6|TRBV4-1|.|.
TGCGCCAGCAGCCAAGATTCGGGGGAAAATTCACCCCTCCACTTT
CASSQDSGENSPLHF
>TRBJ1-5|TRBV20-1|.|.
TGCAGTGCTAGTCGAGTTAAACAGCCCCAGCATTTT
CSASRVKQPQHF
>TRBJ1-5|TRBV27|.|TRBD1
TGTGCCAGCAGTTCCGGGGACAGGAGCTATCAGCCCCAGCATTTT
CASSSGDRSYQPQHF
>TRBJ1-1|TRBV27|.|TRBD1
TGTGCCAGCAGTTCATTTCGCTTACAGGGGGGGAACACTGAAGCTTTCTTT
CASSSFRLQGGNTEAFF
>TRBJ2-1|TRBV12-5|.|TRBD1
TGTGCTAGTTCTCTGTCAGGGGGCCTCTACAATGAGCAGTTCTTC
CASSLSGGLYNEQFF
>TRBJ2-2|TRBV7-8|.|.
TGTGCCAGCAGCTTAGTTGCGGCCGGGGAGCTGTTTTTT
CASSLVAAGELFF
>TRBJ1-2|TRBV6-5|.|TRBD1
TGTGCCAGCAGTTTCGGACAGGGAAGCTACACCTTC
CASSFGQGSYTF
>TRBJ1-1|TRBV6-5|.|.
TGTGCCAGCAGTTACTCCCCCGGGTTGAACACTGAAGCTTTCTTT
CASSYSPGLNTEAFF
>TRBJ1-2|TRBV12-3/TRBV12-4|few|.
TGTGCCAGCAGTCCGGGAATCTATGGCTACACCTTC
CASSPGIYGYTF
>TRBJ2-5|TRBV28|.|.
TGTGCCAGCAGTTTACGTACGGGGGAGACCCAGTACTTC
CASSLRTGETQYF
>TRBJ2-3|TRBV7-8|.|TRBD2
TGTGCCAGCAGCACCCCCACACCGGACCTACGGGAGGCAGATACGCAGTATTTT
CASSTPTPDLREADTQYF
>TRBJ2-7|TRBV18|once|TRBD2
TGTGCCAGCTCACCAAGGCGGGAGAATGGCGAGCAGTACTTC
CASSPRRENGEQYF
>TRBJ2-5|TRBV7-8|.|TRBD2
TGTGCCAGCAGCCGCCCCGGCGGGAGGGAAGAGACCCAGTACTTC
CASSRPGGREETQYF
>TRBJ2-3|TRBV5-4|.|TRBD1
TGTGCCAGCAGCTCCGGCCAAAGACAGGGAAGCACAGATACGCAGTATTTT
CASSSGQRQGSTDTQYF
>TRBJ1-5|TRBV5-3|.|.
TGTGCCAGAAGCTTGACTGGGACATTATTCTTTAGCAATCAGCCCCAGCATTTT
CARSLTGTLFFSNQPQHF
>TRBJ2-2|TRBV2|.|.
TGTGCCAGCAGTGCTAGACTGCAGAACACCGGGGAGCTGTTTTTT
CASSARLQNTGELFF
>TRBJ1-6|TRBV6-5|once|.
TGTGCCACCCTGCCCGGGACAACCCATAATTCACCCCTCCACTTT
CATLPGTTHNSPLHF
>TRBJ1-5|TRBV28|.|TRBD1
TGTGCCAGCAGCTTGGACAGGGCGAGCAATCAGCCCCAGCATTTT
CASSLDRASNQPQHF